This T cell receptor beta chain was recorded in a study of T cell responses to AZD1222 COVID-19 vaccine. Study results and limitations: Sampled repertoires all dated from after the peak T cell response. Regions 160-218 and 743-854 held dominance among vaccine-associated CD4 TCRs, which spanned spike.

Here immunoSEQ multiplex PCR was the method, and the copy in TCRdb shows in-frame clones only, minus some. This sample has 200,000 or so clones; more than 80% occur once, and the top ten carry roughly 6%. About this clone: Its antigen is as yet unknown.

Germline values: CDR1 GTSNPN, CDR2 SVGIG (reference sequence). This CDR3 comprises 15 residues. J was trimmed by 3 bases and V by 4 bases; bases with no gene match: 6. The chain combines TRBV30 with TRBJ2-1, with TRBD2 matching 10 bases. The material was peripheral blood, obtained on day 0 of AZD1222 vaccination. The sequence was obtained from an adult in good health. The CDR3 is CAWTAGTSDYNEQFF. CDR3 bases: TGTGCCTGGACCGCCGGGACTAGCGACTACAATGAGCAGTTCTTC. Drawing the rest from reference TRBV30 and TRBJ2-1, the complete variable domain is SQTIHQWPATLVQPVGSPLSLECTVEGTSNPNLYWYRQAAGRGLQLLFYSVGIGQISSEVPQNLSASRPQDRQFILSSKKLLLSDSGFYLCAWTAGTSDYNEQFFGPGTRLTVL.